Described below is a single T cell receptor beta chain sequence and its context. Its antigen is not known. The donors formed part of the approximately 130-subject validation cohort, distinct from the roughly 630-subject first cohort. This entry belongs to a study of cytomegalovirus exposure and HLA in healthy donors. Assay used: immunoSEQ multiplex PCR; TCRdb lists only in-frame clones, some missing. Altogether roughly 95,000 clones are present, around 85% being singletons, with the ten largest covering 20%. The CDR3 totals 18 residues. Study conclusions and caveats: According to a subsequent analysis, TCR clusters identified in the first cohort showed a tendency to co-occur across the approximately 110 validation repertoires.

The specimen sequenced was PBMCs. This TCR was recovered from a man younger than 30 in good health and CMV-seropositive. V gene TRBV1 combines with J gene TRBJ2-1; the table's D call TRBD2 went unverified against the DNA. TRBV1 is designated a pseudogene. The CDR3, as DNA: TGCACCAGCAGCCAACCTCTCCGGGAGGGGTTTGAAGCTAATGAGCAGTTCTTC. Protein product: CTSSQPLREGFEANEQFF.